The present entry profiles one T cell receptor beta chain with its context. The data derive from a study of cytomegalovirus exposure and HLA in healthy donors. 13 Jbeta primers and 60 Vbeta primers were used for the PCR. Profiled with immunoSEQ multiplex PCR; TCRdb holds only in-frame clones, not every one. The sample has 100,000 or so clones; around 80% are singletons. CDR3 length: 14 residues. The germline V gene encodes CDR1 SGHAT and CDR2 FQNNGV. With 6 bases removed from V and 2 bases from J, the gap between germline ends came to 11 bases. Sequencing was carried out using PBMCs. The chain joins TRBV11-2 to TRBJ1-3; D gene uncertain. The origin of this receptor is a man aged 40-55 years in good health and CMV-seronegative. The chain's CDR3 is CASRLGGTGNTIYF. CDR3 in DNA: TGTGCCAGCAGACTAGGAGGGACTGGAAACACCATATATTTT.